Below, one T cell receptor beta chain is given with its context. This sample is part of a study of blood T cell repertoires in COVID-19. Study overall: Sample material is recorded as cDNA or gDNA derived from T cells, B-cell-depleted T cells, or PBMCs.

TCRdb's table, derived via immunoSEQ multiplex PCR, lists solely in-frame clones and lacks some. This table holds about 140,000 clones, 88% found once. V lost 6 bases, J lost 7 bases, and 4 bases stayed unmatched. Germline V gene data show CDR1 as SEHNR and CDR2 as FQNEAQ (reference sequence). The length of the CDR3 is 13 residues. This sequence was found in a man aged 60-69 years with active or convalescent COVID-19. The sample consisted of peripheral blood. The chain is built from TRBV7-9 and TRBJ1-5; TRBD1 aligns across 9 bases. The CDR3 sequence is CASSQGTGQPQHF. In nucleotides, the CDR3 is TGTGCCAGCAGTCAAGGGACAGGGCAGCCCCAGCATTTT. Full variable domain (rest looked up from reference TRBV7-9 and TRBJ1-5): DTGVSQNPRHKITKRGQNVTFRCDPISEHNRLYWYRQTLGQGPEFLTYFQNEAQLEKSRLLSDRFSAERPKGSFSTLEIQRTEQGDSAMYLCASSQGTGQPQHFGDGTRLSIL.